This is a list of T cell receptor beta chains from one sample in a study of untreated major depressive disorder. The data were produced by immunoSEQ multiplex PCR, yet TCRdb's version contains in-frame clones alone and is incomplete. Among around 13,000 clones listed, about 90% were seen once. Input material: CD4+ T cells from PBMCs. The receptor set was obtained from a woman younger than 45 with major depressive disorder. CDR3s leave out the opening cysteine and the closing phenylalanine or tryptophan. Each record gives: V gene, J gene, CDR3 protein.

v_gene: TRBV11-3
j_gene: TRBJ1-1
CDR3aa: ASSRDPRFNTEAF

v_gene: TRBV7-2
j_gene: TRBJ2-7
CDR3aa: ASSKDRYLTYEQY

v_gene: TRBV2
j_gene: TRBJ1-5
CDR3aa: ASDVGKEQPQH

v_gene: TRBV27
j_gene: TRBJ2-7
CDR3aa: ASSLRPGGTSGHYEQY

v_gene: TRBV4-2
j_gene: TRBJ1-2
CDR3aa: ASSQESGYGYT

v_gene: TRBV27
j_gene: TRBJ2-7
CDR3aa: ASSRPGVGKYEQY

v_gene: TRBV15
j_gene: TRBJ2-7
CDR3aa: ATSRGGVYYEQY

v_gene: TRBV5-1
j_gene: TRBJ1-5
CDR3aa: ASSLDSSNQPQH

v_gene: TRBV6-1
j_gene: TRBJ1-1
CDR3aa: ASSQIQGEAF

v_gene: TRBV19
j_gene: TRBJ2-7
CDR3aa: ASSITPRYEQY

v_gene: TRBV7-2
j_gene: TRBJ1-5
CDR3aa: ASSPGRSNQPQH

v_gene: TRBV2
j_gene: TRBJ2-1
CDR3aa: ASRERTQSSYNEQF

v_gene: TRBV7-9
j_gene: TRBJ1-2
CDR3aa: ASSLEGYGYT